This T cell receptor (beta chain) was obtained from a study of T cells in Graves' hyperthyroidism and ophthalmopathy. There are a few counts of this clonotype. The TCR beta CDR3 regions underwent amplification using RNA transcripts as the source. A first-round RT-PCR of the TCR CDR3 used the HTBI primer set. TCRdb recomputed calls from the multiplex PCR reads with MiXCR, one row per CDR3 protein. The sample has hundreds of thousands of distinct CDR3 sequences, around 20% seen once. Source material for PBMCs was 10 ml fresh peripheral blood. Germline values: CDR1 KGHDR, CDR2 SFDVKD. Trimming pared 0 bases from V and 13 bases from J, leaving 6 bases between. The CDR3 spans 11 residues.

The sequenced sample consisted of blood. The TCR comes from a woman aged 45-65 years with Graves' hyperthyroidism that later progressed to Graves' ophthalmopathy. This chain links TRBV24-1 with TRBJ1-5; D perhaps matches TRBD1 (5 bases). The CDR3 DNA is TGTGCCACCAGTGATTTGGGGGCTCAGCATTTT. It is translated as CATSDLGAQHF.